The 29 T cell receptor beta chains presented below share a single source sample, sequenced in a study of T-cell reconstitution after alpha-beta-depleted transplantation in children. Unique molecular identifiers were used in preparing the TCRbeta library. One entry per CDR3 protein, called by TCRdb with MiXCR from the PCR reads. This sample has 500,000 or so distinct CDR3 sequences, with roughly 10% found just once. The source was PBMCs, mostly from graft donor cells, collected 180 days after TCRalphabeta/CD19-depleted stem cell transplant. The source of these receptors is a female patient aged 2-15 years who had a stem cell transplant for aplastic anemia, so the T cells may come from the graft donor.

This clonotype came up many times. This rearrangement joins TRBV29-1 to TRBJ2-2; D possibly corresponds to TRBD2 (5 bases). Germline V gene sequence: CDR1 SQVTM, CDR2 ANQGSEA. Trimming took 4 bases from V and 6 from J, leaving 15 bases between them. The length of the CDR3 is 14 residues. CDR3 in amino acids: CSVVGGLRAGELFF. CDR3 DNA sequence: TGCAGCGTTGTCGGAGGACTTAGGGCCGGGGAGCTGTTTTTT.

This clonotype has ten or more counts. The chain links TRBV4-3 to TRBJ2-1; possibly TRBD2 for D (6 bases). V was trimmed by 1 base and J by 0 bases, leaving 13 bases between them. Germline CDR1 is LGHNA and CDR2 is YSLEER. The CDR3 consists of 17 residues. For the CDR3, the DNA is TGCGCCAGCAGCCAAGGGTCTGGGGGGAGCTCCTACAATGAGCAGTTCTTC. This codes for CASSQGSGGSSYNEQFF.

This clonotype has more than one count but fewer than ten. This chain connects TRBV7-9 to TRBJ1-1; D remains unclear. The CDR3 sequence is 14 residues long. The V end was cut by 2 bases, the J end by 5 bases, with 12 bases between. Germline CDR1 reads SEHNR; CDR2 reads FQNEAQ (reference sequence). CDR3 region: CASSLPVGWTEAFF. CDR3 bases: TGTGCCAGCAGCTTACCTGTTGGTTGGACTGAAGCTTTCTTT.

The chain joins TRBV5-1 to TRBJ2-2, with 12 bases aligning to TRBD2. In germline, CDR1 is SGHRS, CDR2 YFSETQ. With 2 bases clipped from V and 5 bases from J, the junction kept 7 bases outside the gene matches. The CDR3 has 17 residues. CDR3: CASSFLAGGPWTGELFF. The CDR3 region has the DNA TGCGCCAGCAGCTTCCTAGCGGGAGGGCCGTGGACCGGGGAGCTGTTTTTT. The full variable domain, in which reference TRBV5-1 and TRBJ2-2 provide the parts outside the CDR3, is KAGVTQTPRYLIKTRGQQVTLSCSPISGHRSVSWYQQTPGQGLQFLFEYFSETQRNKGNFPGRFSGRQFSNSRSEMNVSTLELGDSALYLCASSFLAGGPWTGELFFGEGSRLTVL.

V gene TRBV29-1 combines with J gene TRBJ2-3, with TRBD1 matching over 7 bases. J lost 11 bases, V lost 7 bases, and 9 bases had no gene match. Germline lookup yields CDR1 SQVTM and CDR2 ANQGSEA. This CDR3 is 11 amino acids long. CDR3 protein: CSARQGEGQYF. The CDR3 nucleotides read TGCAGCGCCAGACAGGGTGAAGGGCAGTATTTT.

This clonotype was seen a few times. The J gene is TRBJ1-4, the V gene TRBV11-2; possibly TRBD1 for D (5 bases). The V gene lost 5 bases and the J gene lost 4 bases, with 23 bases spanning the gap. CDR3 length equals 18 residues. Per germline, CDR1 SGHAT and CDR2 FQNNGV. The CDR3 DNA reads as TGTGCCAGCAGCCGATTGGGGCAGGGCTTTCCTCTTAATGAAAAACTGTTTTTT. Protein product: CASSRLGQGFPLNEKLFF.

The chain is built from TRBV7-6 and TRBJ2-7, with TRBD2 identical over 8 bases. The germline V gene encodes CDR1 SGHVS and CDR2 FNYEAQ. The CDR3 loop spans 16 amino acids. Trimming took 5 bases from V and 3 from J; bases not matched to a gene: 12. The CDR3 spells CASSLLSYGTSYEQYF. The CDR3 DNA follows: TGTGCCAGCAGCCTCCTCTCTTACGGGACTAGCTACGAGCAGTACTTC.

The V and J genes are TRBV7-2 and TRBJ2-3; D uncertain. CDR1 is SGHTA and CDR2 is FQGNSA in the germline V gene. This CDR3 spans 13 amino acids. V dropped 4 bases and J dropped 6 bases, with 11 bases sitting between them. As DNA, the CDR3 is TGTGCCAGCAGCTCCGGAATCAGTGATACGCAGTATTTT. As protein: CASSSGISDTQYF.

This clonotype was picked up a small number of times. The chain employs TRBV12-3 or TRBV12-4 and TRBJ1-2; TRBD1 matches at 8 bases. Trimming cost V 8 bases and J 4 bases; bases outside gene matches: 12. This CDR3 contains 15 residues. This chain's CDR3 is CASPETGELGYGYTF. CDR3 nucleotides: TGTGCCAGCCCCGAGACAGGGGAGCTTGGCTATGGCTACACCTTC.

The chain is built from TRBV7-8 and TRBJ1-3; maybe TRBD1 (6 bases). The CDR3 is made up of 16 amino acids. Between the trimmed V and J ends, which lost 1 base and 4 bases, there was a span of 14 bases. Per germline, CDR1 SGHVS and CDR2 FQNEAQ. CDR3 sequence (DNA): TGTGCCAGCAGCTTAGTGGGGGGCGCCGGAGGAAACACCATATATTTT. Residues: CASSLVGGAGGNTIYF.

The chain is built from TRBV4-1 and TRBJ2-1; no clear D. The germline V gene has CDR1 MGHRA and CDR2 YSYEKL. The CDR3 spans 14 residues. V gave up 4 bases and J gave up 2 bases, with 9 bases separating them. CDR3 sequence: CASSPEPTYNEQFF. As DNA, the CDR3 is TGCGCCAGCAGCCCCGAGCCAACCTACAATGAGCAGTTCTTC.

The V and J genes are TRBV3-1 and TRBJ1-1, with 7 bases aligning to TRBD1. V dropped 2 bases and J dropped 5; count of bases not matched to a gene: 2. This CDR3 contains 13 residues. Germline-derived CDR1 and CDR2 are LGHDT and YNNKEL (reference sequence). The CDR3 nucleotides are TGTGCCAGCAGCCAATCGACAGGGACTGAAGCTTTCTTT. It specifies CASSQSTGTEAFF.

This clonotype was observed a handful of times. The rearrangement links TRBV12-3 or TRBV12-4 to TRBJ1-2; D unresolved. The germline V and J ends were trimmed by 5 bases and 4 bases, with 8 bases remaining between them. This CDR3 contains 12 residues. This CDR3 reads CASSTYGYGYTF. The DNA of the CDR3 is TGTGCCAGCAGTACCTACGGCTATGGCTACACCTTC.

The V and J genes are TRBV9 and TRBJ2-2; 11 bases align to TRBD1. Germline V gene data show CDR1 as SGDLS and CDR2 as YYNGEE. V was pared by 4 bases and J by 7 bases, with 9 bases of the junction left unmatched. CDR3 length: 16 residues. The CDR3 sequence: CASSMGQGVSGGELFF. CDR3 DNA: TGTGCCAGCAGCATGGGACAGGGGGTATCCGGCGGGGAGCTGTTTTTT.

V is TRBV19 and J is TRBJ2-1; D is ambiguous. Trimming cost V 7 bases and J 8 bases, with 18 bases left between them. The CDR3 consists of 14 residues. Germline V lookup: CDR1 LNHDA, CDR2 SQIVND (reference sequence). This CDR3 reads CASNNRQSRDEQFF. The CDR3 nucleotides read TGTGCCAGTAACAATCGGCAATCGCGAGATGAGCAGTTCTTC.

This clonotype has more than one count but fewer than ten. Here the CDR3 reads CASSPLADPFGYTF. For the CDR3, the DNA is TGTGCCAGCTCACCATTAGCGGACCCTTTTGGCTACACCTTC. This chain connects TRBV18 to TRBJ1-2; D ambiguous. Germline V gene sequence: CDR1 KGHSH, CDR2 LQKENI. The V and J ends lost 2 bases and 7 bases respectively, with 14 bases between them. The CDR3 consists of 14 residues. The whole variable domain, filled in from reference TRBV18 and TRBJ1-2, reads NAGVMQNPRHLVRRRGQEARLRCSPMKGHSHVYWYRQLPEEGLKFMVYLQKENIIDESGMPKERFSAEFPKEGPSILRIQQVVRGDSAAYFCASSPLADPFGYTFGSGTRLTVV.

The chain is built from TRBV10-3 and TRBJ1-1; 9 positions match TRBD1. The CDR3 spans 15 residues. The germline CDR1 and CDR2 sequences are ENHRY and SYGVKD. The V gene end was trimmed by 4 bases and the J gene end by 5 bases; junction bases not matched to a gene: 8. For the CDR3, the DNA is TGTGCCATCAGTGGAGTAAACAGGGGGCGGACTGAAGCTTTCTTT. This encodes CAISGVNRGRTEAFF.

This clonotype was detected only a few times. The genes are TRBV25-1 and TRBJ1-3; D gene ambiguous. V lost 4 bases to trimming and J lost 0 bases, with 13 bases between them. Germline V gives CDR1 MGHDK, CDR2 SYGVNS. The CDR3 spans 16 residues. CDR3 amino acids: CASSGARRDSGNTIYF. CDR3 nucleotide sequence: TGTGCCAGCAGTGGGGCCCGGCGGGACTCTGGAAACACCATATATTTT.

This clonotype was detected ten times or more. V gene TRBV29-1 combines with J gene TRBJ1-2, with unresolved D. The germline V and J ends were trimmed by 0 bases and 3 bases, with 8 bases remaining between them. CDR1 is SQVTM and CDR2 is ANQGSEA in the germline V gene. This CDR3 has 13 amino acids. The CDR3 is CSVEDHVDYGYTF. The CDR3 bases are TGCAGCGTTGAAGATCATGTGGACTATGGCTACACCTTC. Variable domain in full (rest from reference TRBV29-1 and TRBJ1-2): SAVISQKPSRDICQRGTSLTIQCQVDSQVTMMFWYRQQPGQSLTLIATANQGSEATYESGFVIDKFPISRPNLTFSTLTVSNMSPEDSSIYLCSVEDHVDYGYTFGSGTRLTVV.

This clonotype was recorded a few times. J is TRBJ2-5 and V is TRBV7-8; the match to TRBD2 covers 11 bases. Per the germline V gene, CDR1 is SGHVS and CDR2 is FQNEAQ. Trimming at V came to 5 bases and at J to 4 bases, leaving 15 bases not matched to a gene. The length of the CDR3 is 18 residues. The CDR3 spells CASSPAHSGRAVGETQYF. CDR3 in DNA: TGTGCCAGCAGCCCAGCCCATAGCGGGAGGGCCGTAGGAGAGACCCAGTACTTC.

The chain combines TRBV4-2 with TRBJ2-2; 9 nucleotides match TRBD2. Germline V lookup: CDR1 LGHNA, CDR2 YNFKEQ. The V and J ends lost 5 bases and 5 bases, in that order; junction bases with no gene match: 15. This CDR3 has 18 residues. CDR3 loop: CASSTGLAGRTKTGELFF. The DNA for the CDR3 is TGTGCCAGCAGCACCGGTCTAGCGGGACGAACAAAGACCGGGGAGCTGTTTTTT.

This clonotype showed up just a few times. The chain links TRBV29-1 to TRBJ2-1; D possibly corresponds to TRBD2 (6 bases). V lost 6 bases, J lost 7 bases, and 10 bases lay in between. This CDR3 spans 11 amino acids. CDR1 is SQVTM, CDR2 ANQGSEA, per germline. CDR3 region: CSVLLANEQFF. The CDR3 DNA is TGCAGCGTCCTCCTAGCGAATGAGCAGTTCTTC.

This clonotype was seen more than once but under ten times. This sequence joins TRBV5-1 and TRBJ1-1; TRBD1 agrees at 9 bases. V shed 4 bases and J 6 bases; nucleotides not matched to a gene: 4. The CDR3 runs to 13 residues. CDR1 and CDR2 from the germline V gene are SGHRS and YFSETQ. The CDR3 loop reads CASSLDRGPEAFF. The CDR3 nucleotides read TGCGCCAGCAGCCTGGACAGGGGCCCTGAAGCTTTCTTT.

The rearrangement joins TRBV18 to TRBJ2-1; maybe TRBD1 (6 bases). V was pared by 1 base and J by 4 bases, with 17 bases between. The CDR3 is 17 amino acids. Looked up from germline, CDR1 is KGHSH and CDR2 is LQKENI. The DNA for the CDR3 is TGTGCCAGCTCACCACTACGGGGACATACTATGTACAATGAGCAGTTCTTC. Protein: CASSPLRGHTMYNEQFF.

Written as DNA, the CDR3 is TGTGCCAGGAAACTCACAGATACGCAGTATTTT. Encoded protein: CARKLTDTQYF. This chain connects TRBV6-1 to TRBJ2-3; D is undetermined. This CDR3 is built from 11 residues. Germline values: CDR1 MNHNS, CDR2 SASEGT. V was trimmed by 9 bases and J by 2 bases, leaving 6 bases between them.

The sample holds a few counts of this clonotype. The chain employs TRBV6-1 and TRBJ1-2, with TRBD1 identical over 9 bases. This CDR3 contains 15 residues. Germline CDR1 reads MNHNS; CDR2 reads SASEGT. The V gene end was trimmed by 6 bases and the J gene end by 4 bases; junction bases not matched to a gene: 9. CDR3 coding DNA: TGTGCCAGCAGGGCCGGGACAGGGTTCTTCTATGGCTACACCTTC. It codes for CASRAGTGFFYGYTF.

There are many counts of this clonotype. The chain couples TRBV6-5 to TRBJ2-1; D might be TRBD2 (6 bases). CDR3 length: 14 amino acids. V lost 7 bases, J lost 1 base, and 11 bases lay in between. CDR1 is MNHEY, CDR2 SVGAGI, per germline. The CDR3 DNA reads TGTGCCAGCAAGCTGGGACTGTCCTACAATGAGCAGTTCTTC. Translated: CASKLGLSYNEQFF.

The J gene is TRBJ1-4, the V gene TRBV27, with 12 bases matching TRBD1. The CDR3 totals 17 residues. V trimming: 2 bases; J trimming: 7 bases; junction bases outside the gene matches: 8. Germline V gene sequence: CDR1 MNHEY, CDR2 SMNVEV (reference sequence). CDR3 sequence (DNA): TGTGCCAGCAGTTTACGGGGACAGGGGGCACGGGGTGAAAAACTGTTTTTT. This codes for CASSLRGQGARGEKLFF.

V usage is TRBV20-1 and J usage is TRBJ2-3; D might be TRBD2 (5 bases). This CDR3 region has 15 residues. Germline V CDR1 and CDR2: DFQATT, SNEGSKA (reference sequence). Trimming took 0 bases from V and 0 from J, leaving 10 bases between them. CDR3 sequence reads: CSARDPGESTDTQYF. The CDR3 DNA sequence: TGCAGTGCTAGAGATCCCGGGGAAAGCACAGATACGCAGTATTTT.